Below are 9 T cell receptor beta chains sequenced from a single sample in a study of shared clonotypes between healthy human individuals. Libraries were prepared by immunoSEQ multiplex PCR; TCRdb keeps only in-frame clonotypes and omits some of them. The table includes about 1.5 million clones, approximately 97% detected once. The sample consisted of naive CD4+ T cells sorted from blood. The subset here: CD45RA+ positively selected. Receptors were obtained from a man under 40 in good health.

The chain has TRBV7-2 and TRBJ1-2, with 7 bases matching TRBD1. The CDR3 is 16 amino acids. V gave up 0 bases and J gave up 3 bases; unmatched junction bases: 7. Germline V gene data show CDR1 as SGHTA and CDR2 as FQGNSA. CDR3 loop: CASSLAYPTGDYGYTF. The CDR3 DNA reads TGTGCCAGCAGCTTAGCTTACCCCACAGGGGACTATGGCTACACCTTC.

The V gene is TRBV10-3, the J gene TRBJ2-5; tentatively, D is TRBD2 (5 bases). Trimming removed 4 bases from V and 3 bases from J, with 9 bases in between. This CDR3 has 13 amino acids. CDR1 is ENHRY and CDR2 is SYGVKD in the germline V gene. The CDR3 coding sequence is TGTGCCATCAGTGCAAGCGGAGAAGAGACCCAGTACTTC. This encodes CAISASGEETQYF.

The gene calls are TRBV10-2 and TRBJ1-4; D is perhaps TRBD1 (5 bases). This CDR3 is 15 amino acids long. Germline assignment: CDR1 WSHSY and CDR2 SAAADI. Deletions cut 6 bases from V and 4 bases from J, with 15 bases between. CDR3 in DNA: TGCGCCAGCAGGCTGATTGGGGACGTTAATGAAAAACTGTTTTTT. Its protein product is CASRLIGDVNEKLFF.

Worth noting for this clone: This same CDR3 is encoded by further DNA sequences in the sample. V and J are TRBV5-4 and TRBJ2-3, with unresolved D. The CDR3 spans 12 residues. Germline assignment: CDR1 SGHNT and CDR2 YYREEE (reference sequence). V was cut by 4 bases and J by 0 bases, with 3 bases left in between. CDR3 nucleotide sequence: TGTGCCAGCAGCCGTAGCACAGATACGCAGTATTTT. This gives the protein CASSRSTDTQYF.

The chain couples TRBV5-4 to TRBJ2-7; the D gene is possibly TRBD1 (5 bases). Trimming stripped 4 bases from V and 2 bases from J, with 13 bases between. Per the germline V gene, CDR1 is SGHNT and CDR2 is YYREEE (reference sequence). The CDR3 contains 14 residues. This CDR3 reads CASSVDSQTYEQYF. In DNA, the CDR3 is TGTGCCAGCAGCGTCGACAGTCAGACCTACGAGCAGTACTTC. The variable domain in full, with the rest retrieved from reference TRBV5-4 and TRBJ2-7, is ETGVTQSPTHLIKTRGQQVTLRCSSQSGHNTVSWYQQALGQGPQFIFQYYREEENGRGNFPPRFSGLQFPNYSSELNVNALELDDSALYLCASSVDSQTYEQYFGPGTRLTVT.

The chain joins TRBV5-1 to TRBJ2-5; no reliable D call. The germline CDR1 and CDR2 sequences are SGHRS and YFSETQ. Trimming removed 4 bases from V and 1 base from J, with 11 bases in between. This CDR3 contains 14 residues. CDR3 in DNA: TGCGCCAGCAGCGTGTTGTCGCCCCAAGAGACCCAGTACTTC. Its protein product is CASSVLSPQETQYF.

The CDR3 sequence: CASSLGSGTRGGTQYF. The DNA for the CDR3 is TGTGCCAGCAGTTTAGGTAGCGGGACACGTGGTGGGACCCAGTACTTC. V and J are TRBV28 and TRBJ2-5; 8 positions agree with TRBD2. The junction had 12 bases not matched to a gene; V was cut back by 2 bases and J by 7 bases. This CDR3 has 16 amino acids. Germline V lookup: CDR1 MDHEN, CDR2 SYDVKM.

This clone occurred once. The rearrangement links TRBV11-3 to TRBJ1-1; D gene ambiguous. This CDR3 contains 13 residues. CDR1 SGHNT and CDR2 YENEEA come from the germline V gene. Between the trimmed V and J ends, which lost 1 base and 3 bases, there was a span of 6 bases. CDR3 region: CASSLAPDTEAFF. Written as DNA, the CDR3 is TGTGCCAGCAGCTTAGCCCCAGACACTGAAGCTTTCTTT.

This rearrangement joins TRBV9 to TRBJ2-1; 9 bases map to TRBD1. The CDR3 has 16 residues. V trimming: 0 bases; J trimming: 3 bases; junction bases outside the gene matches: 4. Germline loops: CDR1 SGDLS, CDR2 YYNGEE. CDR3 nucleotides: TGTGCCAGCAGCGTAGGGGGGACAGGGAACTACAATGAGCAGTTCTTC. Amino acid sequence: CASSVGGTGNYNEQFF.